Given below is one T cell receptor beta chain in context. The antigen remains undetermined. The assay was immunoSEQ multiplex PCR, and TCRdb's table has in-frame clones only and misses some. Counted here are 1,000 to 1,500 clones, about 87% occurring once; the ten biggest clones make up approximately 3.9%. This entry belongs to a study of immune cell composition in non-small cell lung cancer. Study-level points and caveats: TIL tumour reactivity correlated with maximal tumour-associated clone frequency in adenocarcinoma. Tumour-reactive clones were not shown to match dominant in vivo tumour clones. Top 10 clone scores and clonality were higher in squamous than adenocarcinoma. Squamous carcinomas (roughly 80%) more often had tumour-associated clones >0.5% than adenocarcinomas (33%).

The germline CDR1 and CDR2 sequences are MNHNS and SASEGT. This CDR3 comprises 14 residues. The junction had 7 bases not matched to a gene; V was cut back by 8 bases and J by 4 bases. This clonotype was sampled from a human donor with non-small cell lung cancer. Material for sequencing was lung tumor tissue. The chain links TRBV6-1 to TRBJ1-5, with 8 bases fitting TRBD1. CDR3 nucleotides: TGTGCCAGCGCTTGGAACAGGGGGAATCAGCCCCAGCATTTT. Translating gives CASAWNRGNQPQHF.